Each of the 13 T cell receptor beta chains below was sequenced from the same sample in a study of CD8 T cells in ankylosing spondylitis. TCRdb recomputed calls from the 5' RACE reads with MiXCR, one row per CDR3 protein. This sample carries fewer than 400,000 distinct CDR3 sequences, approximately 14% of them seen once, and the ten largest clones take approximately 1.1%. The sample consisted of blood, either unsorted or a sorted T cell fraction (not recorded which). These receptors were obtained from a male donor with ankylosing spondylitis or in good health (not recorded which).

This clonotype came up a few times. J is TRBJ2-7 and V is TRBV5-1; the match to TRBD1 covers 7 bases. Germline V gene data show CDR1 as SGHRS and CDR2 as YFSETQ. V lost 4 bases to trimming and J lost 0 bases; unmatched junction nucleotides: 10. This CDR3 has 16 residues. The CDR3 sequence is CASSPRSGQLSYEQYF. The DNA of the CDR3 is TGCGCCAGCAGCCCCAGGTCGGGACAGCTCTCCTACGAGCAGTACTTC. The full variable domain, in which reference TRBV5-1 and TRBJ2-7 provide the parts outside the CDR3, is KAGVTQTPRYLIKTRGQQVTLSCSPISGHRSVSWYQQTPGQGLQFLFEYFSETQRNKGNFPGRFSGRQFSNSRSEMNVSTLELGDSALYLCASSPRSGQLSYEQYFGPGTRLTVT.

This clonotype was counted a few times. The V gene is TRBV2, the J gene TRBJ2-1, with D possibly TRBD2 on 5 matching bases. The CDR3 length is 14 residues. Germline-derived CDR1 and CDR2 are SNHLY and FYNNEI. The V end lost 8 bases, the J end lost 7 bases, and 18 bases lay between the germline ends. The CDR3 loop reads CASDKEISGNEQFF. The CDR3 region has the DNA TGTGCCAGCGATAAAGAGATATCGGGAAATGAGCAGTTCTTC. The full variable domain, in which reference TRBV2 and TRBJ2-1 provide the parts outside the CDR3, is EPEVTQTPSHQVTQMGQEVILRCVPISNHLYFYWYRQILGQKVEFLVSFYNNEISEKSEIFDDQFSVERPDGSNFTLKIRSTKLEDSAMYFCASDKEISGNEQFFGPGTRLTVL.

At least ten counts were recorded for this clonotype. V gene TRBV12-3 or TRBV12-4 combines with J gene TRBJ2-3; a possible D gene is TRBD1 (6 bases). The CDR3 loop spans 15 amino acids. Between the trimmed V and J ends, which lost 1 base and 1 base, there was a span of 9 bases. This CDR3 reads CASSLGPGGTDTQYF. The CDR3 nucleotides read TGTGCCAGCAGTTTAGGTCCAGGGGGCACAGATACGCAGTATTTT.

V and J are TRBV6-1 and TRBJ2-1, with 8 bases aligning to TRBD2. After removal of 6 bases from V and 8 bases from J, the junction contained 15 bases not matched to a gene. The germline CDR1 and CDR2 sequences are MNHNS and SASEGT. This CDR3 comprises 16 residues. For the CDR3, the DNA is TGTGCCAGCAGGCCTCTCGGGAGCGGGGGTGGGCATGAGCAGTTCTTC. Translating gives CASRPLGSGGGHEQFF.

In its sample, this clonotype was seen many times. The V gene is TRBV25-1, the J gene TRBJ2-7; 15 positions match TRBD2. The V and J ends lost 1 base and 0 bases, in that order; junction bases with no gene match: 7. CDR1 MGHDK and CDR2 SYGVNS come from the germline V gene. This CDR3 contains 19 residues. The CDR3 DNA is TGTGCCAGCAGTGAATGGGGCAGGGGACTAGCGGGGGGCTCCTACGAGCAGTACTTC. Translation: CASSEWGRGLAGGSYEQYF.

The chain recombines TRBV19 with TRBJ2-1; 10 bases align to TRBD1. The CDR3 is 12 amino acids. The germline V gene has CDR1 LNHDA and CDR2 SQIVND (reference sequence). Unmatched junction bases numbered 4, after V lost 8 bases and J lost 9 bases. This CDR3 reads CASRDRGGEQFF. The CDR3 DNA follows: TGTGCCAGTCGGGACAGGGGTGGTGAGCAGTTCTTC.

This clonotype was counted a few times. The chain carries TRBV7-8 and TRBJ2-7; D is perhaps TRBD2 (5 bases). The V and J ends lost 2 bases and 3 bases respectively, with 17 bases between them. In germline, CDR1 is SGHVS, CDR2 FQNEAQ. The CDR3 consists of 16 residues. CDR3 amino acids: CASSLSGALEFYEQYF. CDR3 DNA sequence: TGTGCCAGCAGCTTAAGCGGCGCACTAGAATTCTACGAGCAGTACTTC.

This clonotype has just a few counts. The rearrangement uses TRBV10-2 and TRBJ2-7; 7 bases align to TRBD2. In germline, CDR1 is WSHSY, CDR2 SAAADI. The V segment lost 6 bases and the J segment 2 bases; nucleotides outside the gene matches: 7. The CDR3 extends over 14 amino acids. The DNA of the CDR3 is TGCGCCAGCAGCCCTGGGGAGGGTGCCTACGAGCAGTACTTC. Amino acid sequence: CASSPGEGAYEQYF.

This clonotype was found a few times. The J gene is TRBJ2-2, the V gene TRBV4-1; D is uncertain. Germline V gene sequence: CDR1 MGHRA, CDR2 YSYEKL. The CDR3 contains 12 residues. V was pared by 5 bases and J by 3 bases, with 4 bases between. CDR3 amino acids: CASSSHTGELFF. For the CDR3, the DNA is TGCGCCAGCAGCTCCCACACCGGGGAGCTGTTTTTT.

This chain links TRBV20-1 with TRBJ1-1, with TRBD1 identical over 7 bases. After removal of 6 bases from V and 8 bases from J, the junction contained 6 bases not matched to a gene. Germline V gene data show CDR1 as DFQATT and CDR2 as SNEGSKA (reference sequence). The CDR3 covers 11 residues. In DNA, the CDR3 is TGCAGTGCATGGACAGGTATCGAAGCTTTCTTT. Amino acids: CSAWTGIEAFF.

There are many counts of this clonotype. The gene calls are TRBV20-1 and TRBJ2-1; TRBD2 aligns across 8 bases. CDR3 length: 14 residues. Trimming took 6 bases from V and 0 from J; bases not matched to a gene: 4. Germline assignment: CDR1 DFQATT and CDR2 SNEGSKA (reference sequence). CDR3 sequence reads: CSAAGTSSYNEQFF. In nucleotides, the CDR3 is TGCAGTGCGGCAGGGACTAGCTCCTACAATGAGCAGTTCTTC.

This clonotype was seen only a few times. The rearrangement joins TRBV25-1 to TRBJ1-4; 9 nucleotides line up with TRBD1. Germline V CDR1 and CDR2: MGHDK, SYGVNS. The CDR3 contains 13 residues. V shed 10 bases and J 7 bases; nucleotides not matched to a gene: 7. The CDR3 protein is CATSTGGGEKLFF. Written as DNA, the CDR3 is TGTGCCACCTCGACAGGGGGGGGTGAAAAACTGTTTTTT.

This chain connects TRBV19 to TRBJ1-2, with a possible D match to TRBD1 (6 bases). Germline lookup yields CDR1 LNHDA and CDR2 SQIVND (reference sequence). The CDR3 is 16 residues long. V was shortened by 9 bases and J by 6 bases, with 26 bases between the two germline ends. CDR3 region: CASFDPGAGPLHGYTF. The CDR3 DNA is TGTGCCAGCTTCGACCCGGGGGCAGGCCCTCTTCATGGCTACACCTTC.